Shown below are 19 T cell receptor beta chains from a single sample sequenced in a study of cytomegalovirus exposure and HLA in healthy donors. In the PCR, 60 Vbeta and 13 Jbeta primers were used. Here immunoSEQ multiplex PCR was the method, and the copy in TCRdb shows in-frame clones only, minus some. The sample has 200,000 or so clones, around 80% seen once; the top ten hold around 1.7%. Sequencing input: PBMCs. These receptor sequences come from a middle-aged man in good health and CMV-seronegative.

The V and J genes are TRBV30 and TRBJ2-7, with D tentatively TRBD1 (5 bases). The germline CDR1 and CDR2 sequences are GTSNPN and SVGIG (reference sequence). Trimming took off 4 bases at V and 0 bases at J, with 10 bases between the two ends. This CDR3 region has 13 residues. The CDR3 reads CAWTPDSSYEQYF. Written as DNA, the CDR3 is TGTGCCTGGACTCCCGACAGCTCCTACGAGCAGTACTTC. Using reference TRBV30 and TRBJ2-7 for the parts outside the CDR3, the full variable domain is SQTIHQWPATLVQPVGSPLSLECTVEGTSNPNLYWYRQAAGRGLQLLFYSVGIGQISSEVPQNLSASRPQDRQFILSSKKLLLSDSGFYLCAWTPDSSYEQYFGPGTRLTVT.

This chain links TRBV27 with TRBJ2-1; TRBD2 agrees at 7 bases. This CDR3 region has 13 residues. The germline V gene encodes CDR1 MNHEY and CDR2 SMNVEV (reference sequence). Germline trimming cut 6 bases from V and 7 bases from J; bases unmatched to any gene: 6. CDR3 in amino acids: CASSRGLNNEQFF. The CDR3 region has the DNA TGTGCCAGCAGCCGGGGACTAAATAATGAGCAGTTCTTC.

The J gene is TRBJ2-2, the V gene TRBV6-5; tentatively, D is TRBD2 (5 bases). The germline V and J ends were trimmed by 4 bases and 0 bases, with 12 bases remaining between them. Germline lookup yields CDR1 MNHEY and CDR2 SVGAGI. This CDR3 is 16 amino acids long. The CDR3 sequence: CASSSFRAANTGELFF. In nucleotides, the CDR3 is TGTGCCAGCAGTTCCTTTAGAGCGGCGAACACCGGGGAGCTGTTTTTT.

The rearrangement links TRBV4-1 to TRBJ2-7; 8 bases map to TRBD2. Germline V lookup: CDR1 MGHRA, CDR2 YSYEKL. This CDR3 contains 16 residues. V lost 3 bases and J lost 5; bases outside the gene matches: 12. The CDR3 DNA is TGCGCCAGCAGCCATCCCGGTAGAGCGGGAGTGAACGAGCAGTACTTC. Translating gives CASSHPGRAGVNEQYF.

This clone showed up just once. The rearrangement joins TRBV28 to TRBJ1-4, with D maybe TRBD1 (5 bases). The CDR3 is made up of 13 amino acids. The ends were cut back, 6 bases at V and 5 bases at J, with 10 bases in the middle. Germline V CDR1 and CDR2: MDHEN, SYDVKM. CDR3 loop: CASRYGGNEKLFF. Written as DNA, the CDR3 is TGTGCCAGCAGATACGGGGGAAATGAAAAACTGTTTTTT.

The chain has TRBV30 and TRBJ1-4; tentative D call: TRBD1 (6 bases). V lost 2 bases and J lost 3, with 16 bases in between. This CDR3 has 16 amino acids. Germline CDR1 GTSNPN, CDR2 SVGIG (reference sequence). CDR3 nucleotides: TGTGCCTGGAGTTTTCCCTCGGGACACGCTAATGAAAAACTGTTTTTT. Protein product: CAWSFPSGHANEKLFF.

The chain joins TRBV5-1 to TRBJ1-1, with 7 bases matching TRBD1. There are 13 residues in the CDR3. V was pared by 4 bases and J by 4 bases, with 4 bases of the junction left unmatched. Looked up from germline, CDR1 is SGHRS and CDR2 is YFSETQ. CDR3 region: CASSETGSTEAFF. In DNA form, the CDR3 reads TGCGCCAGCAGCGAGACAGGGTCCACTGAAGCTTTCTTT.

Here the CDR3 reads CASSSGTGNQPQHF. CDR3 in DNA: TGTGCCAGCAGCTCGGGGACAGGGAATCAGCCCCAGCATTTT. This chain connects TRBV7-6 to TRBJ1-5, with 9 bases lining up with TRBD1. Trimming at V came to 4 bases and at J to 4 bases, leaving 2 bases not matched to a gene. Germline CDR1 is SGHVS and CDR2 is FNYEAQ. The CDR3 runs 14 residues.

This chain links TRBV30 with TRBJ1-1; D possibly corresponds to TRBD1 (6 bases). V lost 3 bases, J lost 4 bases, and 15 bases lay in between. Germline-derived CDR1 and CDR2 are GTSNPN and SVGIG (reference sequence). CDR3 length equals 14 residues. The chain's CDR3 is CAWRRTAASTEAFF. The CDR3 region has the DNA TGTGCCTGGAGGAGGACAGCCGCAAGCACTGAAGCTTTCTTT.

As regards this clone: This CDR3 is also generated by other DNA sequences in the sample. The rearrangement links TRBV30 to TRBJ1-2; a weak D match, TRBD1 (6 bases). The germline V gene has CDR1 GTSNPN and CDR2 SVGIG (reference sequence). V dropped 0 bases and J dropped 8 bases, with 16 bases sitting between them. This CDR3 has 14 residues. The CDR3 nucleotides read TGTGCCTGGAGTGTAGGACAGATATTTGAGGGCTACACCTTC. This codes for CAWSVGQIFEGYTF.

This clone was seen just once. The V call is TRBV11-2, the J call TRBJ2-7; D is possibly TRBD2 (5 bases). Germline V gene data show CDR1 as SGHAT and CDR2 as FQNNGV. This CDR3 has 13 residues. V lost 5 bases, J lost 3 bases, and 11 bases lay in between. Written as DNA, the CDR3 is TGTGCCAGCAGCGACCGGGAAAACTACGAGCAGTACTTC. Residues: CASSDRENYEQYF.

The chain has TRBV5-4 and TRBJ2-7; 7 positions agree with TRBD2. With V trimmed by 3 bases and J by 0 bases, 3 bases remained unmatched. Per germline, CDR1 SGHNT and CDR2 YYREEE (reference sequence). The CDR3 is 14 residues long. CDR3 in DNA: TGTGCCAGCAGCTCACAGCGGGACTCCTACGAGCAGTACTTC. It codes for CASSSQRDSYEQYF.

V gene TRBV2 combines with J gene TRBJ1-5; the match to TRBD1 covers 9 bases. Germline trimming cut 4 bases from V and 0 bases from J; bases unmatched to any gene: 10. This CDR3 contains 18 residues. Germline CDR1 and CDR2: SNHLY and FYNNEI. CDR3 amino acids: CASSGSRDRVYSNQPQHF. The CDR3 nucleotides are TGTGCCAGCAGTGGGTCCCGGGACAGGGTTTATAGCAATCAGCCCCAGCATTTT.

The rearrangement joins TRBV19 to TRBJ2-2; D ambiguous. Germline values: CDR1 LNHDA, CDR2 SQIVND (reference sequence). Trimming left V 10 bases short and J 5 bases short, with 17 bases between. The CDR3 sequence is 14 residues long. The CDR3 is CAIAESDVTGELFF. DNA of the CDR3: TGTGCCATCGCGGAGTCCGATGTGACCGGGGAGCTGTTTTTT.

The chain links TRBV18 to TRBJ2-1; no definite D call. CDR3 length equals 16 residues. The germline CDR1 and CDR2 sequences are KGHSH and LQKENI. The V gene lost 0 bases and the J gene lost 0 bases, with 9 bases spanning the gap. In nucleotides, the CDR3 is TGTGCCAGCTCACCACCAAGCATTAGCTCCTACAATGAGCAGTTCTTC. It yields the protein CASSPPSISSYNEQFF.

The chain employs TRBV11-2 and TRBJ2-5; no firm D call. Germline V gene sequence: CDR1 SGHAT, CDR2 FQNNGV. Trimming removed 5 bases at V and 5 bases at J, with 6 bases between. The CDR3 loop spans 11 amino acids. In DNA, the CDR3 is TGTGCCAGCAGCCTACGGGAGACCCAGTACTTC. It encodes CASSLRETQYF.

In regard to this clone: Other DNA sequences from this sample encode an identical CDR3 as well. Written as DNA, the CDR3 is TGTGCCAGTAGCACCCGGGACAGCTATGGCTACACCTTC. This sequence encodes CASSTRDSYGYTF. This chain connects TRBV19 to TRBJ1-2; 7 nucleotides match TRBD1. Trimming took 6 bases from V and 4 from J; bases not matched to a gene: 5. Germline V gene data show CDR1 as LNHDA and CDR2 as SQIVND (reference sequence). This CDR3 has 13 amino acids.

V gene TRBV25-1 combines with J gene TRBJ2-7, with unresolved D. CDR1 is MGHDK, CDR2 SYGVNS, per germline. The length of the CDR3 is 11 residues. With 5 bases removed from V and 3 bases from J, the gap between germline ends came to 5 bases. CDR3 loop: CASSLGYEQYF. The CDR3, as DNA: TGTGCCAGCAGTCTAGGCTACGAGCAGTACTTC.

This sequence joins TRBV28 and TRBJ2-3; 7 nucleotides align to TRBD2. In germline, CDR1 is MDHEN, CDR2 SYDVKM. The CDR3 length is 13 residues. With 7 bases clipped from V and 5 bases from J, the junction kept 6 bases outside the gene matches. The CDR3: CASTLGGRDTQYF. The CDR3, as DNA: TGTGCCAGCACCCTCGGGGGGAGAGATACGCAGTATTTT.